This T cell receptor beta chain was recovered during a study of control samples from healthy donors and cancer patients. This clone appeared once. The ends were cut back, 0 bases at V and 3 bases at J, with 8 bases in the middle. The CDR3 is 14 residues long. From germline, CDR1 is ENHRY and CDR2 SYGVKD. The repertoire was sequenced with immunoSEQ multiplex PCR; TCRdb's copy has only in-frame clones and lacks some. The sample holds 170,000 or so clones; approximately 92% are singletons and the top ten take roughly 1.5%. Source material: blood. V gene TRBV10-3 combines with J gene TRBJ1-1; D unclear. This clonotype was sampled from a man aged 18-30 years in good health. The CDR3 nucleotides read TGTGCCATCAGTGAGTCCGGGAGGGACACTGAAGCTTTCTTT. It is translated as CAISESGRDTEAFF.